This T cell receptor beta chain was sequenced during a study of blood T cell repertoires in COVID-19 (TCRdb year 2020). In terms of the full investigation: Samples from collaborators originated in the United States, Italy and Spain and spanned both the acute and convalescent phases of COVID-19. The material from the prospective study consisted of cDNA or gDNA derived from T cells, B-cell-depleted T cells, or PBMCs. Deeply sampled blood TCRbeta repertoires from subjects exposed to, actively infected with, or recovered from COVID-19 were included in the dataset. A freely available public database, intended as a resource for researchers studying the immune response to SARS-CoV-2, is where the repertoires were released. Samples came from the ongoing ImmuneRACE study (first 160 participants) plus 1,254 subjects from 6 global collaborators. The sample metadata nearly always contained a de-identified subject ID, COVID-19 status, age in years and sex. Where available, HLA class I and class II types were obtained from metadata supplied by the sample provider rather than from assay-based typing.

Trimming takes 4 bases from V and 0 bases from J, and the germline ends sit 7 bases apart. The germline V gene specifies SGHAT as CDR1 and FQNNGV as CDR2. The CDR3 sequence holds 14 residues, the cysteine and phenylalanine included. The sequence is cut down to CDR3 DNA, 42 bases in frame from base 1. TCRbeta CDR3 regions were amplified from genomic DNA by means of the immunoSEQ Assay, a bias-controlled multiplex PCR. The paper's processing steps were these. Nucleated cell counts per sample were estimated from amplification of reference gene primers within the assay. To quantify the absolute abundance of each unique TCRbeta CDR3 rearrangement, sequence reads were collapsed and filtered. For each sample, productive Simpson clonality was calculated as the square root of Simpson's diversity index over productive rearrangements. TCRdb stores this immuneACCESS table with in-frame sequences only. Part of the clones is absent; in the studies checked, under half of the shortfall reflects unresolved V genes, and no reason is known for the rest. From that table come the V and J calls and clone size; the DNA was used to work out D and trimming. The sample records approximately 200,000 clones, roughly 80% of which are singletons. Clones ranked in the top ten supply 9.5% to 15% of the sample.

Findings and caveats that apply to the study as a whole: Clinical and demographic metadata were provided uncurated, with the amount varying by source and participant.

Collaborating institutions collected whole blood in K2EDTA tubes following their own protocols. For TCRbeta analysis, collaborators shipped samples in one of three forms: frozen whole blood, isolated PBMCs, or DNA extracted from either of those sample types. Of note for this clone: What this receptor recognizes is not known. Per-nucleotide qualities are absent, and no much larger clonotype sits a single base away.

The sequence was obtained from a woman aged 50 to 60 with acute or convalescent COVID-19. Sequenced input: peripheral blood. The V and J segments used are TRBV11-2 and TRBJ1-5, with TRBD1 tentatively as D gene (6 bases match). The CDR3 reads as follows: CASSWTDSNQPQHF. The DNA sequence is TGTGCCAGCAGCTGGACAGATAGCAATCAGCCCCAGCATTTT.